Below are 15 T cell receptor beta chains sequenced from a single sample in a study of blood T cell repertoires in COVID-19 (dated by TCRdb to the early 2020s). Libraries were built with the immunoSEQ multiplex PCR assay. TCRdb provides this immuneACCESS table in a form limited to in-frame rearrangements. Some clones are lacking; in checked studies, under half of them reflect an unresolved V gene, and why the rest are absent is not known. This sample comprises 53,000 or so clones, 70% to 80% of them detected only once. 22% of the sample lies in the top ten. The sample taken for sequencing was peripheral blood. These receptor sequences come from a man in his fifties or sixties with active or convalescent COVID-19.

The chain joins TRBV29-1 to TRBJ1-4; TRBD1 is a possible D gene (6 bases). Germline V gene data show CDR1 as SQVTM and CDR2 as ANQGSEA. This CDR3 has 15 amino acids. Trimming shortened V by 6 bases and J by 14 bases, and 28 bases separated the two germline ends. Here the CDR3 DNA reads TGCAGCGTGGCTATGGGACAAGACGGGAGGGTTGGGCTGTTTTTT. Protein sequence: CSVAMGQDGRVGLFF.

V gene TRBV5-1 combines with J gene TRBJ1-1, with D unresolved. Germline CDR1 SGHRS, CDR2 YFSETQ. V lost 0 bases and J 0 bases, leaving 9 bases between the germline ends. CDR3 length: 15 amino acids. DNA for the CDR3: TGCGCCAGCAGCTTGGAGGCGGGGTTGAACACTGAAGCTTTCTTT. Protein product: CASSLEAGLNTEAFF.

In its sample, this clone was seen many times. The chain combines TRBV29-1 with TRBJ2-1; D not certain. The V end lost 4 bases, the J end lost 2 bases, and 9 bases lay between the germline ends. Germline V lookup: CDR1 SQVTM, CDR2 ANQGSEA. CDR3 length: 13 amino acids. The CDR3 spells CSVVLPTYNEQFF. CDR3 nucleotide sequence: TGCAGCGTTGTTCTACCAACCTACAATGAGCAGTTCTTC.

The chain uses TRBV5-8 and TRBJ1-1; D is perhaps TRBD1 (5 bases). V lost 8 bases, J lost 4 bases, and 21 bases lay in between. This CDR3 is built from 15 residues. CDR1 is SGHTS and CDR2 is YDEGEE in the germline V gene. The CDR3 DNA is TGTGCCAGTACCCGTAGATTGCAGGGCCTCACTGAAGCTTTCTTT. It translates to CASTRRLQGLTEAFF. Based on the CDR3 plus reference TRBV5-8 and TRBJ1-1, the full variable domain is EAGVTQSPTHLIKTRGQQATLRCSPISGHTSVYWYQQALGLGLQFLLWYDEGEERNRGNFPPRFSGRQFPNYSSELNVNALELEDSALYLCASTRRLQGLTEAFFGQGTRLTVV.

This clone was counted a few times. The chain couples TRBV21-1 to TRBJ1-5; the table calls TRBD1, which could not be checked here. TRBV21-1 is tagged as a pseudogene. The CDR3 runs to 15 residues. CDR3: CASRPGQGNNQPQHF. The CDR3 bases are TGTGCCAGCAGACCGGGACAGGGTAACAATCAGCCCCAGCATTTT.

The chain employs TRBV30 and TRBJ1-1; D might be TRBD1 (5 bases). Germline V gene lookup returns CDR1 GTSNPN and CDR2 SVGIG (reference sequence). There are 12 residues in the CDR3. V was trimmed by 2 bases and J by 6 bases, leaving 10 bases between them. CDR3 residues: CAWSSGGPEAFF. The CDR3 coding sequence is TGTGCCTGGAGTTCCGGGGGACCTGAAGCTTTCTTT. The full variable domain, completed using reference TRBV30 and TRBJ1-1, is SQTIHQWPATLVQPVGSPLSLECTVEGTSNPNLYWYRQAAGRGLQLLFYSVGIGQISSEVPQNLSASRPQDRQFILSSKKLLLSDSGFYLCAWSSGGPEAFFGQGTRLTVV.

J is TRBJ1-4 and V is TRBV18, with D unresolved. Looked up from germline, CDR1 is KGHSH and CDR2 is LQKENI. Trimming removed 3 bases at V and 5 bases at J, with 7 bases between. The CDR3 has 13 residues. The CDR3 is CASSPTENEKLFF. CDR3 bases: TGTGCCAGCTCACCGACGGAGAATGAAAAACTGTTTTTT.

The V call is TRBV29-1, the J call TRBJ2-3, with D tentatively TRBD1 (5 bases). Germline values: CDR1 SQVTM, CDR2 ANQGSEA. The CDR3 loop spans 16 amino acids. Trimming stripped 0 bases from V and 1 base from J, with 14 bases between. Written as DNA, the CDR3 is TGCAGCGTTGAAGATCGGAAGGGGTCGGGCACAGATACGCAGTATTTT. Residues: CSVEDRKGSGTDTQYF.

The chain employs TRBV9 and TRBJ2-3; TRBD2 agrees at 13 bases. CDR3 size: 17 residues. V dropped 4 bases and J dropped 0; count of bases not matched to a gene: 5. Per the germline V gene, CDR1 is SGDLS and CDR2 is YYNGEE. As DNA, the CDR3 is TGTGCCAGCAGCAAAAGGACTAGCGGGAGAAGCACAGATACGCAGTATTTT. This codes for CASSKRTSGRSTDTQYF.

There are a few counts of this clone. V usage is TRBV15 and J usage is TRBJ1-2, with TRBD1 identical over 8 bases. Germline values: CDR1 LNHNV, CDR2 YYDKDF (reference sequence). The CDR3 sequence is 15 residues long. V trimming: 0 bases; J trimming: 5 bases; junction bases outside the gene matches: 5. The CDR3 sequence: CATSRDLGQEYGYTF. The CDR3, as DNA: TGTGCCACCAGCAGAGATTTGGGACAGGAATATGGCTACACCTTC.

The genes are TRBV7-2 and TRBJ2-2, with D maybe TRBD1 (5 bases). Trimming left V 4 bases short and J 0 bases short, with 6 bases between. CDR1 is SGHTA, CDR2 FQGNSA, per germline. The CDR3 has 14 amino acids. The CDR3: CASSWGPNTGELFF. Written as DNA, the CDR3 is TGTGCCAGCAGCTGGGGCCCGAACACCGGGGAGCTGTTTTTT.

V gene TRBV2 combines with J gene TRBJ1-5; D might be TRBD1 (6 bases). The germline gives CDR1 SNHLY, CDR2 FYNNEI. V was cut by 8 bases and J by 4 bases, with 15 bases left in between. This CDR3 comprises 14 residues. The CDR3: CASSRGQQNQPQHF. The CDR3 DNA reads as TGTGCCAGCTCTAGAGGACAGCAGAATCAGCCCCAGCATTTT.

The chain recombines TRBV10-3 with TRBJ2-1, with 10 positions matching TRBD2. The germline CDR1 and CDR2 sequences are ENHRY and SYGVKD. V lost 6 bases to trimming and J lost 7 bases; unmatched junction nucleotides: 3. The CDR3 consists of 13 residues. DNA of the CDR3: TGTGCCATCAGAGGGACTAGCGAGAATGAGCAGTTCTTC. This codes for CAIRGTSENEQFF.

The V and J genes are TRBV5-5 and TRBJ1-5; D might be TRBD1 (6 bases). This CDR3 spans 14 amino acids. Germline CDR1 is SGHKS and CDR2 is YYEKEE (reference sequence). Deletions cut 4 bases from V and 4 bases from J, with 12 bases between. The CDR3 region has the DNA TGTGCCAGCAGCGGTGGGGGGGCTAATCAGCCCCAGCATTTT. This codes for CASSGGGANQPQHF.

This clone appeared a few times. CDR3 nucleotide sequence: TGTGCCACCAGTGATATCACGGGGGACCAAGAGACCCAGTACTTC. Translation gives CATSDITGDQETQYF. The chain has TRBV24-1 and TRBJ2-5; D possibly corresponds to TRBD2 (6 bases). The CDR3 sequence is 15 residues long. The germline V gene encodes CDR1 KGHDR and CDR2 SFDVKD. Trimming cost V 3 bases and J 0 bases, with 10 bases left between them.